This T cell receptor (beta chain) was retrieved from a study of CD8+ T cells in alopecia areata. The wider study: Treated patients swallowed 5 to 10 mg of oral tofacitinib twice daily. The study, taken as a whole, reports: Clonality in lesional scalp, especially alopecia totalis/universalis, exceeded that of normal scalp.

Treatment denoted: oral pan-JAK inhibitor, 5-10 mg twice daily. Samples from alopecia areata patients were lesional scalp punch biopsies and peripheral blood. Concerning this clone: Its specificity is unknown.

The CDR3 is 16 residues long. V lost 4 bases, J lost 5 bases, and 8 bases stayed unmatched. CDR1 and CDR2 (germline): MGHRA, YSYEKL. RNA was extracted and reverse transcribed into cDNA as the sequencing template. Measured with immunoSEQ multiplex PCR; TCRdb has only the in-frame clones, and not every one. The sample records some 100,000 clones, 44% being singletons. This material consisted of CD8+ T cells sorted from blood, taken at week 24, from a patient treated with tofacitinib. The TCR originated in a human donor with alopecia areata. The gene calls are TRBV4-1 and TRBJ1-3, with 10 nucleotides matching TRBD1. DNA for the CDR3: TGCGCCAGCAGCCCTGGGACAGGGGCTGCAAGAAACACCATATATTTT. This translates into CASSPGTGAARNTIYF.